This passage covers 29 T cell receptor beta chains from one sample sequenced in a study of T cell repertoires in cytomegalovirus infection. TCRdb reanalysed the reads using MiXCR and keeps one entry per CDR3 protein. The data hold under 500,000 distinct CDR3 sequences, with about 42% observed a single time. These receptors' antigens are unknown. Specimen: cultured PBMCs, collected from culture after CMV antigen stimulation. These receptors originate from a human donor in good health (CMV status not recorded). Some clones in this sample may be carry-over from other donors' samples.

The J gene is TRBJ2-2, the V gene TRBV10-3, with D possibly TRBD1 on 6 matching bases. Trimming removed 3 bases at V and 5 bases at J, with 28 bases between. The germline V gene has CDR1 ENHRY and CDR2 SYGVKD. The CDR3 loop spans 20 amino acids. CDR3 residues: CAISDPSDRSLAGWTGELFF. The CDR3 region has the DNA TGTGCCATCAGTGACCCCTCGGACAGATCCCTTGCCGGTTGGACCGGGGAGCTGTTTTTT.

This clonotype has more than one count but fewer than ten. The V call is TRBV12-3 or TRBV12-4, the J call TRBJ2-1; TRBD2 matches at 9 bases. The junction had 8 bases not matched to a gene; V was cut back by 5 bases and J by 6 bases. The CDR3 loop spans 15 amino acids. CDR3 region: CASSPSRGGGNEQFF. CDR3 in DNA: TGTGCCAGCAGTCCCTCCCGCGGGGGGGGCAATGAGCAGTTCTTC.

The chain uses TRBV4-1 and TRBJ2-1; TRBD2 matches 7 bases. This CDR3 is 16 amino acids long. Germline assignment: CDR1 MGHRA and CDR2 YSYEKL. The J segment lost 2 bases and the V segment lost 0 bases, leaving 4 bases of the junction unmatched. The CDR3 protein is CASSQDGGGTYNEQFF. DNA of the CDR3: TGCGCCAGCAGCCAAGATGGGGGGGGGACCTACAATGAGCAGTTCTTC.

The chain couples TRBV12-3 or TRBV12-4 to TRBJ2-3, with D possibly matching TRBD2 (5 bases). The CDR3 totals 15 residues. V lost 2 bases, J lost 2 bases, and 11 bases lay in between. CDR3: CASSLPGGFTDTQYF. The CDR3 bases are TGTGCCAGCAGTTTACCGGGCGGGTTCACAGATACGCAGTATTTT.

The sample holds a few counts of this clonotype. The J gene is TRBJ1-4, the V gene TRBV2; TRBD1 matches 7 bases. Losses at the gene ends were 6 bases for V and 11 bases for J; bases not matched to a gene: 12. The germline CDR1 and CDR2 sequences are SNHLY and FYNNEI. This CDR3 region has 14 residues. CDR3 bases: TGTGCCAGCAGCGCCGACAGGGAATCGGATAAACTGTTTTTT. Amino acid sequence: CASSADRESDKLFF. Full variable domain (rest looked up from reference TRBV2 and TRBJ1-4): EPEVTQTPSHQVTQMGQEVILRCVPISNHLYFYWYRQILGQKVEFLVSFYNNEISEKSEIFDDQFSVERPDGSNFTLKIRSTKLEDSAMYFCASSADRESDKLFFGSGTQLSVL.

As to this clonotype: The junction differs from germline at one of its ends, possibly a read error. The V and J genes are TRBV20-1 and TRBJ1-3; TRBD1 aligns across 10 bases. In germline, CDR1 is DFQATT, CDR2 SNEGSKA (reference sequence). This CDR3 spans 17 amino acids. In DNA form, the CDR3 reads TGCAGTGCTAGCAAAGCCCCCGGGACAGGGGATGGAAACACCATGTATTTT. The encoded protein is CSASKAPGTGDGNTMYF.

This clonotype has ten or more counts. This chain uses TRBV7-2 with TRBJ2-1; the match to TRBD2 covers 9 bases. Germline-derived CDR1 and CDR2 are SGHTA and FQGNSA. The V and J ends lost 3 bases and 6 bases, in that order; junction bases with no gene match: 6. The CDR3 length is 15 residues. CDR3 in DNA: TGTGCCAGCAGCTTTTTAGCGGGAGTAAGCAATGAGCAGTTCTTC. Translated, it gives CASSFLAGVSNEQFF.

V and J are TRBV4-1 and TRBJ2-5; TRBD2 matches at 14 bases. V shed 3 bases, J shed 2 bases, and the junction held 5 bases outside the gene matches. Germline V gene data show CDR1 as MGHRA and CDR2 as YSYEKL. This CDR3 has 17 amino acids. The DNA of the CDR3 is TGCGCCAGCAGCCAGGGAGGACTAGCGGGGGGACAAGAGACCCAGTACTTC. It is translated as CASSQGGLAGGQETQYF.

This chain joins TRBV4-3 and TRBJ2-1, with D possibly being TRBD1 (6 bases). V lost 3 bases to trimming and J lost 2 bases, with 14 bases between them. Germline V gene sequence: CDR1 LGHNA, CDR2 YSLEER. This CDR3 has 16 amino acids. CDR3 in amino acids: CASSQADRQAYNEQFF. CDR3 DNA sequence: TGCGCCAGCAGCCAGGCGGACAGACAGGCCTACAATGAGCAGTTCTTC.

The chain is built from TRBV19 and TRBJ2-1; D is perhaps TRBD1 (6 bases). The V end was cut by 3 bases, the J end by 2 bases, with 11 bases between. Germline V CDR1 and CDR2: LNHDA, SQIVND (reference sequence). The CDR3 sequence is 15 residues long. CDR3 protein: CASSMGWGPYNEQFF. The CDR3 DNA follows: TGTGCCAGTAGTATGGGTTGGGGGCCCTACAATGAGCAGTTCTTC.

V gene TRBV5-4 combines with J gene TRBJ1-1; unclear D gene. This CDR3 region has 13 residues. Trimming stripped 6 bases from V and 5 bases from J, with 14 bases between. Germline values: CDR1 SGHNT, CDR2 YYREEE (reference sequence). This CDR3 is CASTPRGGTEAFF. The CDR3 DNA reads as TGTGCCAGCACTCCACGCGGTGGGACTGAAGCTTTCTTT.

This clonotype occurred many times. This chain links TRBV7-2 with TRBJ2-2; no firm D call. V was shortened by 2 bases and J by 1 base, with 5 bases between the two germline ends. The germline gives CDR1 SGHTA, CDR2 FQGNSA. The CDR3 runs 14 residues. DNA for the CDR3: TGTGCCAGCAGCTTAATCTTGAACACCGGGGAGCTGTTTTTT. This codes for CASSLILNTGELFF.

This clonotype showed up just a few times. The rearrangement uses TRBV28 and TRBJ1-5; a possible D gene is TRBD1 (5 bases). The germline CDR1 and CDR2 sequences are MDHEN and SYDVKM. Trimming took 8 bases from V and 4 from J, leaving 9 bases between them. The CDR3 contains 12 residues. CDR3 amino acids: CASGNRNQPQHF. The DNA for the CDR3 is TGTGCCAGCGGAAACAGGAATCAGCCCCAGCATTTT. Full variable domain (outside the CDR3, taken from reference TRBV28 and TRBJ1-5): DVKVTQSSRYLVKRTGEKVFLECVQDMDHENMFWYRQDPGLGLRLIYFSYDVKMKEKGDIPEGYSVSREKKERFSLILESASTNQTSMYLCASGNRNQPQHFGDGTRLSIL.

This clonotype was found a few times. V usage is TRBV7-2 and J usage is TRBJ1-1; possibly TRBD1 for D (5 bases). V was trimmed by 3 bases and J by 4 bases, leaving 9 bases between them. Germline CDR1 SGHTA, CDR2 FQGNSA. The CDR3 has 13 amino acids. The CDR3 here is CASSFKGSTEAFF. CDR3 sequence (DNA): TGTGCCAGCAGCTTCAAGGGGTCCACTGAAGCTTTCTTT. The full variable domain, its missing parts supplied by reference TRBV7-2 and TRBJ1-1, is GAGVSQSPSNKVTEKGKDVELRCDPISGHTALYWYRQSLGQGLEFLIYFQGNSAPDKSGLPSDRFSAERTGGSVSTLTIQRTQQEDSAVYLCASSFKGSTEAFFGQGTRLTVV.

This chain links TRBV2 with TRBJ1-6; 8 nucleotides match TRBD1. V was clipped by 6 bases and J by 8 bases; unmatched bases: 6. Looked up from germline, CDR1 is SNHLY and CDR2 is FYNNEI. The CDR3 is 14 residues long. CDR3 DNA sequence: TGTGCCAGCAGCCCTGGACAGGGTGATTCACCCCTCCACTTT. This sequence encodes CASSPGQGDSPLHF.

This chain connects TRBV27 to TRBJ2-7; 7 bases match TRBD2. The CDR3 has 15 amino acids. Germline V gives CDR1 MNHEY, CDR2 SMNVEV (reference sequence). The J segment lost 3 bases and the V segment lost 4 bases, leaving 9 bases of the junction unmatched. CDR3 coding DNA: TGTGCCAGCAGTTCCCTAGCGGCTTTTAGCTACGAGCAGTACTTC. Translation: CASSSLAAFSYEQYF.

The rearrangement joins TRBV7-2 to TRBJ2-3; no reliable D call. CDR1 SGHTA and CDR2 FQGNSA come from the germline V gene. V gave up 2 bases and J gave up 4 bases, with 4 bases separating them. The CDR3 consists of 12 residues. CDR3 nucleotides: TGTGCCAGCAGCTTAACACCAGATACGCAGTATTTT. Translated: CASSLTPDTQYF.

This chain uses TRBV7-2 with TRBJ2-1; 8 nucleotides align to TRBD1. From germline, CDR1 is SGHTA and CDR2 FQGNSA. After removal of 6 bases from V and 10 bases from J, the junction contained 5 bases not matched to a gene. CDR3 length: 12 residues. Written as DNA, the CDR3 is TGTGCCAGCAGGACAGGGGAGTGGGAGCAGTTCTTC. Its translation is CASRTGEWEQFF.

The gene calls are TRBV5-1 and TRBJ1-1; 7 bases agree with TRBD1. V lost 4 bases, J lost 4 bases, and 16 bases stayed unmatched. Per the germline V gene, CDR1 is SGHRS and CDR2 is YFSETQ. This CDR3 has 17 residues. CDR3: CASSGMGTGARGTEAFF. The CDR3 DNA is TGCGCCAGCAGCGGGATGGGCACAGGGGCGAGGGGCACTGAAGCTTTCTTT.

This rearrangement joins TRBV11-2 to TRBJ2-1; maybe TRBD2 (5 bases). V gave up 0 bases and J gave up 2 bases, with 14 bases separating them. The CDR3 runs 17 residues. Germline values: CDR1 SGHAT, CDR2 FQNNGV. In DNA, the CDR3 is TGTGCCAGCAGCTTAGATTATCCTAGCTCGCCCTACAATGAGCAGTTCTTC. Translating gives CASSLDYPSSPYNEQFF.

This clonotype was seen a few times. The DNA for the CDR3 is TGTGCCAGCAGCCCGCAATCTACAGGGGGCGAGCAGTACTTC. Residues: CASSPQSTGGEQYF. The chain is built from TRBV7-2 and TRBJ2-7, with 8 positions matching TRBD1. CDR3 length: 14 residues. With V trimmed by 5 bases and J by 6 bases, 9 bases remained unmatched. Germline CDR1 reads SGHTA; CDR2 reads FQGNSA.

This clonotype was counted a few times. The chain couples TRBV12-3 or TRBV12-4 to TRBJ2-3; possibly TRBD1 or TRBD2 for D (6 bases each). The CDR3 contains 14 residues. V dropped 6 bases and J dropped 6 bases, with 16 bases sitting between them. CDR3 bases: TGTGCCAGCAGGCCGGGGGCCTCGGCGGATACGCAGTATTTT. This sequence encodes CASRPGASADTQYF.

The chain carries TRBV6-5 and TRBJ2-7; 10 nucleotides align to TRBD2. The CDR3 runs 15 residues. CDR1 and CDR2 (germline): MNHEY, SVGAGI. V lost 2 bases and J lost 3; bases outside the gene matches: 4. CDR3 in amino acids: CASSYASGSGYEQYF. The DNA of the CDR3 is TGTGCCAGCAGTTACGCTAGCGGGAGTGGCTACGAGCAGTACTTC.

This clonotype was detected a few times. The chain links TRBV2 to TRBJ1-5; tentative D call: TRBD1 (6 bases). Germline CDR1 reads SNHLY; CDR2 reads FYNNEI. The CDR3 is 13 amino acids. Trimming removed 0 bases from V and 11 bases from J, with 11 bases in between. The CDR3 here is CASSEAQGLAQHF. CDR3 sequence (DNA): TGTGCCAGCAGTGAAGCGCAGGGGTTAGCCCAGCATTTT.

The chain links TRBV9 to TRBJ2-1, with D possibly being TRBD2 (5 bases). This CDR3 comprises 14 residues. Per the germline V gene, CDR1 is SGDLS and CDR2 is YYNGEE. Trimming shortened V by 0 bases and J by 6 bases, and 10 bases separated the two germline ends. The CDR3 nucleotides read TGTGCCAGCAGCGTAGCGCTAGCTTCCAATGAGCAGTTCTTC. Translated: CASSVALASNEQFF.

This clonotype has only a few counts. V is TRBV12-3 or TRBV12-4 and J is TRBJ1-5, with D tentatively TRBD1 (5 bases). Trimming cost V 6 bases and J 6 bases, with 12 bases left between them. The CDR3 runs to 13 residues. This CDR3 reads CASRREGTQPQHF. CDR3 sequence (DNA): TGTGCCAGCAGGCGGGAGGGGACTCAGCCCCAGCATTTT.

This clonotype occurred a few times. The rearrangement uses TRBV7-2 and TRBJ2-3; 7 nucleotides agree with TRBD2. The trim removed 1 base at V and 7 bases at J, leaving 5 bases unmatched. The V gene's germline CDR1 is SGHTA and CDR2 FQGNSA. CDR3 size: 14 residues. As DNA, the CDR3 is TGTGCCAGCAGCTTAGGCGGGAGCGCTTATACGCAGTATTTT. Amino acids: CASSLGGSAYTQYF.

Many counts were recorded for this clonotype. The rearrangement links TRBV12-3 or TRBV12-4 to TRBJ2-7; TRBD1 might be the D (6 bases). V was clipped by 7 bases and J by 2 bases, with 12 bases between them. CDR3 length: 13 residues. The CDR3 sequence: CASTDRSTYEQYF. CDR3 DNA sequence: TGTGCCAGCACCGACAGGAGCACCTACGAGCAGTACTTC.

This clonotype was recorded a few times. This chain joins TRBV7-8 and TRBJ1-1; 9 bases align to TRBD1. Germline V gene lookup returns CDR1 SGHVS and CDR2 FQNEAQ. CDR3 length: 12 residues. V was pared by 4 bases and J by 11 bases, with 5 bases of the junction left unmatched. The CDR3 sequence is CASSSGTGTAFF. CDR3 DNA: TGTGCCAGCAGCTCAGGGACAGGGACGGCTTTCTTT.